Reported below is one T cell receptor beta chain. Its antigen is not known. Sequencing was performed with immunoSEQ multiplex PCR; in TCRdb, only in-frame clones are kept and a portion is missing. This repertoire shows around 15,000 clones, 80% to 90% found once; its top ten account for around a quarter. The data stem from a study of T cells in localized non-small cell lung cancer. Study-level findings and limits: The study found T cell clonality highest in uninvolved adjacent lung, above tumor.

The receptor was isolated from a male donor aged 60 or older with stage II lung adenocarcinoma. Sample: peripheral blood mononuclear cells, taken before any cancer treatment.

This chain's CDR3 is CASGPAVPQHF. The CDR3 nucleotides read TGTGCCAGCGGCCCTGCTGTCCCCCAGCATTTT. This chain links TRBV19 with TRBJ1-5, with unresolved D. CDR1 and CDR2 from the germline V gene are LNHDA and SQIVND (reference sequence). The CDR3 has 11 residues. Trimming removed 9 bases from V and 10 bases from J, with 13 bases in between.